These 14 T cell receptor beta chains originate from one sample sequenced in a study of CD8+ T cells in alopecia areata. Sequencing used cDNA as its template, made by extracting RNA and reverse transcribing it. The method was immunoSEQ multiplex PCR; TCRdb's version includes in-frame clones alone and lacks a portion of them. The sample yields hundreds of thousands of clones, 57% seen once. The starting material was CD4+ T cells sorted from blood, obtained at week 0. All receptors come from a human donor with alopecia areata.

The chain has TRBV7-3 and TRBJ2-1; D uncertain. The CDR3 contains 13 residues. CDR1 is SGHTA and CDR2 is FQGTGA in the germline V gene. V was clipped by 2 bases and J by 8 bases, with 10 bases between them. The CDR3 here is CASSLDITDEQFF. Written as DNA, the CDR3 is TGTGCCAGCAGCTTAGACATAACCGATGAGCAGTTCTTC.

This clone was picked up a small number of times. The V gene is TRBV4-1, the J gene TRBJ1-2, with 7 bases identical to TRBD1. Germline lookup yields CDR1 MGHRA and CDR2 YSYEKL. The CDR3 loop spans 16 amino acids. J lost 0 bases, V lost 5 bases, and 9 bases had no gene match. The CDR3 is CASSDPRDSPNYGYTF. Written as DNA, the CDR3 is TGCGCCAGCAGCGACCCCCGGGACAGTCCTAACTATGGCTACACCTTC.

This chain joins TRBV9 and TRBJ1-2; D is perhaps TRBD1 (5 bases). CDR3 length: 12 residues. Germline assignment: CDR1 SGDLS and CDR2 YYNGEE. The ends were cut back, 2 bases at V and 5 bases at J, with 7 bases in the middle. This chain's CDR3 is CASSVGRYGYTF. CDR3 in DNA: TGTGCCAGCAGCGTGGGGCGGTATGGCTACACCTTC. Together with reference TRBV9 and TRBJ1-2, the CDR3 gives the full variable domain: DSGVTQTPKHLITATGQRVTLRCSPRSGDLSVYWYQQSLDQGLQFLIQYYNGEERAKGNILERFSAQQFPDLHSELNLSSLELGDSALYFCASSVGRYGYTFGSGTRLTVV.

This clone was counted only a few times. The CDR3 nucleotides read TGTGCCAGCAGTTTTGGGACAGGGTTCAATCAGCCCCAGCATTTT. It yields the protein CASSFGTGFNQPQHF. The J gene is TRBJ1-5, the V gene TRBV28; 9 bases are shared with TRBD1. CDR1 and CDR2 from the germline V gene are MDHEN and SYDVKM. Trimming took 3 bases from V and 3 from J; bases not matched to a gene: 3. The CDR3 runs to 15 residues.

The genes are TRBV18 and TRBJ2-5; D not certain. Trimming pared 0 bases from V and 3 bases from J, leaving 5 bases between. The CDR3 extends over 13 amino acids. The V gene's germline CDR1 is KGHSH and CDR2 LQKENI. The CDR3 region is CASSPPSEETQYF. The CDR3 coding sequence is TGTGCCAGCTCACCACCGTCCGAAGAGACCCAGTACTTC.

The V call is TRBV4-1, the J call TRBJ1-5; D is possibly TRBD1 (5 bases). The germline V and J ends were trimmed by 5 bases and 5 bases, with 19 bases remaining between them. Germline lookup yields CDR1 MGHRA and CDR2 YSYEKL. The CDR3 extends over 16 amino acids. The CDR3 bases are TGCGCCAGCAGCGATGTACGGGGCCCGAAACATCAGCCCCAGCATTTT. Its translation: CASSDVRGPKHQPQHF.

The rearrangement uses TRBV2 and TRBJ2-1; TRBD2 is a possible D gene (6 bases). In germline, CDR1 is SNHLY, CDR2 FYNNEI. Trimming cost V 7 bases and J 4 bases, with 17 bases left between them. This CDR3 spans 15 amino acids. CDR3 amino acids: CASMMLARSYNEQFF. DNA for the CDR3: TGTGCCAGCATGATGCTAGCGAGAAGTTACAATGAGCAGTTCTTC.

CDR3 sequence: CASSSIPRTGGDTYGYTF. The CDR3 DNA reads as TGTGCCAGCAGCTCGATACCCCGGACAGGGGGCGATACCTATGGCTACACCTTC. The V gene is TRBV5-4, the J gene TRBJ1-2, with TRBD1 matching 11 bases. Trimming removed 3 bases from V and 4 bases from J; junction bases left unmatched: 14. The CDR3 spans 18 residues. CDR1 SGHNT and CDR2 YYREEE come from the germline V gene (reference sequence).

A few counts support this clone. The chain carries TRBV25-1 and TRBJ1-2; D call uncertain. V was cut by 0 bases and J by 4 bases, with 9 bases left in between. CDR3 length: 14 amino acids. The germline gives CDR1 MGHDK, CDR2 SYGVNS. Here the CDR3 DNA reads TGTGCCAGCAGTGAATACCCGAACCTCTATGGCTACACCTTC. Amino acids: CASSEYPNLYGYTF.

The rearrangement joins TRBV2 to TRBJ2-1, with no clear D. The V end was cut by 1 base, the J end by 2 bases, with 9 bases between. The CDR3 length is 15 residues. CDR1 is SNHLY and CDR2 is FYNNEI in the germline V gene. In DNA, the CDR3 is TGTGCCAGCAGTGAAGGGGGTGAGACCTACAATGAGCAGTTCTTC. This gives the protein CASSEGGETYNEQFF.

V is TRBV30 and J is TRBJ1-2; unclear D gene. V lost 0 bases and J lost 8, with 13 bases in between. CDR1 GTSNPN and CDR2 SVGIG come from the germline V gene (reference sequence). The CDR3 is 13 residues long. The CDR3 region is CAWSVWGNGGYTF. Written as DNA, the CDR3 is TGTGCCTGGAGTGTCTGGGGTAACGGGGGCTACACCTTC.

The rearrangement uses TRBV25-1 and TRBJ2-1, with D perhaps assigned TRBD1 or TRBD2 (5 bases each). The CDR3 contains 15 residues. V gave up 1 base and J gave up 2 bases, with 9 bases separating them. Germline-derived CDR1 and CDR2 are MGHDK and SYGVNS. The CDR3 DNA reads TGTGCCAGCAGTGAATCGGGACGGGCCTACAATGAGCAGTTCTTC. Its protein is CASSESGRAYNEQFF.

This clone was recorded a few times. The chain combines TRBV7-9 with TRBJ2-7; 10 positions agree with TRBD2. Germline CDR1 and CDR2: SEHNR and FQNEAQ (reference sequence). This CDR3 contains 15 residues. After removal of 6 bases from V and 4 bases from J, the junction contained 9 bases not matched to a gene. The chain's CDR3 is CASSPRTSGAYEQYF. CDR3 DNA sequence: TGTGCCAGCAGTCCTCGCACTAGCGGGGCATACGAGCAGTACTTC.

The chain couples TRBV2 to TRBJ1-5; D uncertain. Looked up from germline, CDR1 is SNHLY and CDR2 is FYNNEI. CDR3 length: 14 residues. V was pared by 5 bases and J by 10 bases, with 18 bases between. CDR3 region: CASSTQDYPDPQHF. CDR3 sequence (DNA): TGTGCCAGCAGTACTCAGGACTATCCCGATCCCCAGCATTTT.